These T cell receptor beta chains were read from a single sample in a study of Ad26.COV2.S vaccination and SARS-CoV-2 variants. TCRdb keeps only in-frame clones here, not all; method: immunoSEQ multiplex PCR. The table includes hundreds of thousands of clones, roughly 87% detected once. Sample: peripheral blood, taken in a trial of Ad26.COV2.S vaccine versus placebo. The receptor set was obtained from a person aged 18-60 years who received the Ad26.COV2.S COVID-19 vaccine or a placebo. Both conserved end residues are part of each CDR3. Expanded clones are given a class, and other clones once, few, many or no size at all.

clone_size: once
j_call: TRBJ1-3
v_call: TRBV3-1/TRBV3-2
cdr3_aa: CASSQEAGRGSGNTIYF

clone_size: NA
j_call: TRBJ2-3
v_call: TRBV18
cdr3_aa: CASSPDRGRSTDTQYF

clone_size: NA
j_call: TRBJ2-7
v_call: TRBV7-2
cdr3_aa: CASSYVRGASYEQYF

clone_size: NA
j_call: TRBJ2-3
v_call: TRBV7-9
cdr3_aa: CASGGGGITDTQYF

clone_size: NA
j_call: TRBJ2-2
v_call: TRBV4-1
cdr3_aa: CASSQDSGGQTGELFF

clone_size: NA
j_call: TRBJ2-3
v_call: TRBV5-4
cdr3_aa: CASSADRQSTDTQYF

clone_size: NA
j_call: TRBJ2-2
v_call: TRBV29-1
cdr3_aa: CSVAGTSSRTGELFF

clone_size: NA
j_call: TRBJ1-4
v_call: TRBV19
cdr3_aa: CASSKDREGKLFF

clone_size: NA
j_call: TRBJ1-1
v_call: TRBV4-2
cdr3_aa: CASSQSVPTEAFF

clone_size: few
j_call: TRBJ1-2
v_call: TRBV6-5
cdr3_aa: CASSYHQAPYGYTF

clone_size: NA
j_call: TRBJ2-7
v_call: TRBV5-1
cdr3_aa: CASSLDLNRGGYEQYF

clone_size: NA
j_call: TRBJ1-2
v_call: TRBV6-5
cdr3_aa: CASSSRDRLYGYTF

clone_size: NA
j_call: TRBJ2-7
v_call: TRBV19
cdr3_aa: CASSIAGWGHEQYF

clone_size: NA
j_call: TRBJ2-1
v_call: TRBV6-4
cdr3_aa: CASSETSGPYNEQFF

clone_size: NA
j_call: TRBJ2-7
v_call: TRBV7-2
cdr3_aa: CASRPGLAVAYEQYF

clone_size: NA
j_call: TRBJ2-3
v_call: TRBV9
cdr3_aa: CASSVGRGGLTDTQYF

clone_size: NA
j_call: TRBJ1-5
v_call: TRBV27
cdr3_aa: CASNLGSPTVGNQPQHF

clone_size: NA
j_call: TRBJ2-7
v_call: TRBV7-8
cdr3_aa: CASSAPGTGAIAYEQYF

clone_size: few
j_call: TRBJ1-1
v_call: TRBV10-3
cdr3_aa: CAILTGRTEAFF

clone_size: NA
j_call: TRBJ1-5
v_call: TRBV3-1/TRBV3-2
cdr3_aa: CASSQASGGSNQPQHF

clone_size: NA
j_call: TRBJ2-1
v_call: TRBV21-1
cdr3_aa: CASSNGSGGLYNEQFF

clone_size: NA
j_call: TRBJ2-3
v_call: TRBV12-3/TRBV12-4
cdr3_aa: CASSLKDTQYF

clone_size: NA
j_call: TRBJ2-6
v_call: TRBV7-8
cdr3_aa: CASSFQTSGANVLTF

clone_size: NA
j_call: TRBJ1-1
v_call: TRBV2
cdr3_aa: CASRESGGWNTEAFF